The sequence of this T cell receptor beta chain was determined in a study of cytomegalovirus exposure and HLA in healthy donors. Germline lookup yields CDR1 LNHDA and CDR2 SQIVND (reference sequence). The CDR3 is made up of 15 amino acids. The V end lost 5 bases, the J end lost 8 bases, and 21 bases lay between the germline ends. With regard to this clone: No antigen is known for it.

PCR primers comprised 60 Vbeta and 13 Jbeta primers. Generated by immunoSEQ multiplex PCR, the TCRdb table keeps only in-frame clones and is missing some. Here the sample spans 200,000 or so clones, approximately 83% being singletons. Findings and limits, study-wide: Available immune exposure information covered CMV serostatus only.

This sequence joins TRBV19 and TRBJ1-2; D ambiguous. The clonotype originates from a boy between 2 and 10 years old in good health and CMV-seronegative. The source material was PBMCs. CDR3 sequence: CASSDQTQASSGYTF. Here the CDR3 DNA reads TGTGCCAGTAGTGACCAAACCCAGGCTTCCAGCGGCTACACCTTC.